One and the same sample provided the 7 T cell receptor beta chains below, sequenced in a study of T cell changes during pregnancy in multiple sclerosis. TCRdb's table, derived via immunoSEQ multiplex PCR, lists solely in-frame clones and lacks some. The sample lists about 57,000 clones, just over 90% seen once, with around 0.4% in the top ten. The specimen was CD4+ T cells from peripheral blood mononuclear cells, collected before pregnancy. The receptors derive from a female donor with multiple sclerosis, enrolled in a pregnancy study.

The chain carries TRBV6-1 and TRBJ2-3; 13 bases map to TRBD2. CDR3 length: 15 amino acids. The V gene's germline CDR1 is MNHNS and CDR2 SASEGT. The trim removed 8 bases at V and 6 bases at J, leaving 8 bases unmatched. The CDR3 nucleotides are TGTGCCAGCCAAAGACTAGCGGGGGGTTTGGATACGCAGTATTTT. This codes for CASQRLAGGLDTQYF.

The J gene is TRBJ2-7, the V gene TRBV19; the D gene is possibly TRBD1 (5 bases). Trimming removed 4 bases from V and 2 bases from J, with 12 bases in between. Germline V gene lookup returns CDR1 LNHDA and CDR2 SQIVND (reference sequence). The CDR3 runs 14 residues. This chain's CDR3 is CASSTRQPPYEQYF. The CDR3 bases are TGTGCCAGTAGTACTCGACAGCCTCCCTACGAGCAGTACTTC.

V usage is TRBV19 and J usage is TRBJ1-4; D is uncertain. The CDR3 runs to 15 residues. Germline CDR1 reads LNHDA; CDR2 reads SQIVND (reference sequence). With 6 bases removed from V and 8 bases from J, the gap between germline ends came to 19 bases. This CDR3 reads CASSNLGVSPEKLFF. The DNA of the CDR3 is TGTGCCAGTAGCAACCTAGGTGTATCGCCCGAAAAACTGTTTTTT.

The V and J genes are TRBV2 and TRBJ1-4; 7 nucleotides line up with TRBD1. Germline V lookup: CDR1 SNHLY, CDR2 FYNNEI. The V and J ends lost 7 bases and 1 base, in that order; junction bases with no gene match: 3. The CDR3 has 14 amino acids. The CDR3 is CASTTGVTNEKLFF. The CDR3 DNA is TGTGCCAGCACTACAGGGGTAACTAATGAAAAACTGTTTTTT.

V gene TRBV28 combines with J gene TRBJ2-3; D possibly corresponds to TRBD1 (7 bases). Trimming took off 6 bases at V and 5 bases at J, with 21 bases between the two ends. The CDR3 sequence is 16 residues long. Germline V gene sequence: CDR1 MDHEN, CDR2 SYDVKM. Written as DNA, the CDR3 is TGTGCCAGCAGCGCCAGGAGGGGGCTACCGGTAGATACGCAGTATTTT. As protein: CASSARRGLPVDTQYF.

The rearrangement links TRBV7-9 to TRBJ2-2, with TRBD1 matching over 9 bases. The V segment lost 3 bases and the J segment 1 base; nucleotides outside the gene matches: 9. There are 18 residues in the CDR3. CDR1 and CDR2 (germline): SEHNR, FQNEAQ (reference sequence). CDR3: CASSFDKKGQGNTGELFF. CDR3 DNA: TGTGCCAGCAGCTTTGATAAAAAGGGACAGGGGAACACCGGGGAGCTGTTTTTT.

The chain employs TRBV27 and TRBJ1-1; tentative D call: TRBD1 (6 bases). The length of the CDR3 is 14 residues. V was clipped by 6 bases and J by 1 base, with 12 bases between them. The germline gives CDR1 MNHEY, CDR2 SMNVEV (reference sequence). The CDR3 region is CASRPQGKNTEAFF. The CDR3 bases are TGTGCCAGCAGGCCGCAGGGGAAGAACACTGAAGCTTTCTTT.